This T cell receptor (beta chain) was recovered during a study of regulatory T cells in long-lasting Graves disease. Construction of the TCR beta libraries employed iRepertoire HTBI primers in conjunction with Arm-PCR of CDR3 regions. TCRdb independently ran MiXCR on the multiplex PCR reads; one entry per CDR3 protein. Of 380,000 or so distinct CDR3 sequences in the sample, roughly 16% were seen once. Findings and caveats of the study: Graves' patients with persistent disease showed TCR diversity lower than patients newly diagnosed.

The V end lost 1 base, the J end lost 1 base, and 16 bases lay between the germline ends. CDR3 length equals 17 residues. The germline CDR1 and CDR2 sequences are LGHDT and YNNKEL (reference sequence). Time point defined: newly diagnosed GD, antithyroid drugs for less than 3 months. PBMC RNA served as the TCR library source. This clonotype was detected ten times or more. The antigen remains undetermined. This same sample was also taken into another study, of T cells in Graves' hyperthyroidism and ophthalmopathy.

This clonotype was obtained from a woman aged 18 to 35 with Graves disease. The J gene is TRBJ1-1, the V gene TRBV3-1; the D gene is possibly TRBD1 (6 bases). The material sequenced was peripheral blood mononuclear cells (PBMCs), taken at new diagnosis, from a patient treated with antithyroid drugs. The CDR3 bases are TGTGCCAGCAGCCAAGTCTCACAGGGACAATGGAACACTGAAGCTTTCTTT. This encodes CASSQVSQGQWNTEAFF. Using reference TRBV3-1 and TRBJ1-1 for the parts outside the CDR3, the full variable domain is DTAVSQTPKYLVTQMGNDKSIKCEQNLGHDTMYWYKQDSKKFLKIMFSYNNKELIINETVPNRFSPKSPDKAHLNLHINSLELGDSAVYFCASSQVSQGQWNTEAFFGQGTRLTVV.